These 5 T cell receptor beta chains originate from one sample sequenced in a study of T cell repertoires in cytomegalovirus infection. TCRdb re-called the reads with MiXCR, one entry per CDR3 protein. The table lists fewer than 300,000 distinct CDR3 sequences, about 23% of them singletons. The source material was PBMCs. These receptors all stem from a human donor in good health (CMV status not recorded). Some clones in this sample may be carry-over from other donors' samples.

The V and J genes are TRBV6-5 and TRBJ1-6; 8 bases are a match to TRBD1. Losses at the gene ends were 6 bases for V and 10 bases for J; bases not matched to a gene: 8. Germline-derived CDR1 and CDR2 are MNHEY and SVGAGI. This CDR3 has 14 amino acids. In DNA, the CDR3 is TGTGCCAGCAGGCGCAGGGGGCGCGGGTCACCCCTCCACTTT. Translation: CASRRRGRGSPLHF.

This clonotype was observed many times. This chain joins TRBV7-2 and TRBJ2-2; 9 nucleotides line up with TRBD2. The CDR3 loop spans 18 amino acids. The V gene end was trimmed by 4 bases and the J gene end by 1 base; junction bases not matched to a gene: 10. Germline V CDR1 and CDR2: SGHTA, FQGNSA. The CDR3 reads CASSSAVGLAGNTGELFF. The CDR3 bases are TGTGCCAGCAGCTCCGCCGTGGGACTAGCCGGGAACACCGGGGAGCTGTTTTTT.

V and J are TRBV29-1 and TRBJ1-2; 8 bases match TRBD1. V shed 6 bases and J 2 bases; nucleotides not matched to a gene: 5. The CDR3 extends over 13 amino acids. Germline assignment: CDR1 SQVTM and CDR2 ANQGSEA. This CDR3 reads CSVGQASNYGYTF. DNA for the CDR3: TGCAGCGTGGGACAGGCCTCGAACTATGGCTACACCTTC. The complete variable domain, with remaining parts taken from reference TRBV29-1 and TRBJ1-2, reads SAVISQKPSRDICQRGTSLTIQCQVDSQVTMMFWYRQQPGQSLTLIATANQGSEATYESGFVIDKFPISRPNLTFSTLTVSNMSPEDSSIYLCSVGQASNYGYTFGSGTRLTVV.

This clonotype was detected ten times or more. The chain links TRBV7-2 to TRBJ2-3; D is undetermined. CDR1 is SGHTA and CDR2 is FQGNSA in the germline V gene. CDR3 length equals 11 residues. V lost 2 bases, J lost 10 bases, and 7 bases lay in between. CDR3 nucleotide sequence: TGTGCCAGCAGCTTATACCTCCCGCAGTATTTT. Translated, it gives CASSLYLPQYF.

Note on this clonotype: This sequence may be a read error, since a much larger clone differs from it by one base. The chain recombines TRBV11-3 with TRBJ2-1; 8 bases match TRBD1. The CDR3 is 15 residues long. Per germline, CDR1 SGHNT and CDR2 YENEEA. CDR3 bases: TGTGCCAGCAGCTTAGGGGTTTCAGGGGGCACTGAGCTGTTCTTC. Translation gives CASSLGVSGGTELFF. The entire variable domain, with the rest obtained from reference TRBV11-3 and TRBJ2-1, is as follows: EAGVVQSPRYKIIEKKQPVAFWCNPISGHNTLYWYLQNLGQGPELLIRYENEEAVDDSQLPKDRFSAERLKGVDSTLKIQPAELGDSAVYLCASSLGVSGGTELFFGPGTRLTVL.